The clone carrying this T cell receptor beta chain was recorded a few times. CDR3 length: 13 residues. Germline V CDR1 and CDR2: DFQATT, SNEGSKA (reference sequence). Between the trimmed V and J ends, which lost 6 bases and 0 bases, there was a span of 8 bases. Using its own MiXCR run on the 5' RACE reads, TCRdb lists one record per CDR3 protein. The profile shows hundreds of thousands of distinct CDR3 sequences, 20% to 25% of them singletons. This entry belongs to a study of identical twins. This sample also belongs to another study, concerning T cells expressing NK-cell markers. As reported in that work: Six of the donors carried dominant NKG2C+ clonotypes that took up roughly 1.0-7.0% of their CD8+ T cells.

V usage is TRBV20-1 and J usage is TRBJ1-4, with D maybe TRBD1 (6 bases). The material sequenced was PBMCs. The clonotype originates from a woman aged 18-29 years in good health. The CDR3 is CSARQATNEKLFF. CDR3 in DNA: TGCAGTGCGAGACAGGCAACTAATGAAAAACTGTTTTTT.